Below are 32 T cell receptor beta chains sequenced from a single sample in a study of regulatory T cells in long-lasting Graves disease. Stated time point: newly diagnosed GD, antithyroid drugs for less than 3 months. Following extraction of RNA from PBMCs, that RNA was used to make the TCR library. Arm-PCR of CDR3 regions and iRepertoire HTBI primers were the basis on which TCR beta libraries were built. MiXCR was run by TCRdb on the multiplex PCR reads, yielding one entry per CDR3 protein. The data show more than 450,000 distinct CDR3 sequences, with 15% to 20% seen just once and approximately 12% held by the top ten. These same data were also listed under a study on T cells in Graves' hyperthyroidism and ophthalmopathy.

This sample comprised peripheral blood mononuclear cells (PBMCs), obtained at new diagnosis, from a patient treated with antithyroid drugs. The receptors here all came from a middle-aged man with Graves disease.

This clonotype was detected ten times or more. The chain has TRBV15 and TRBJ2-7, with D hard to call. CDR1 LNHNV and CDR2 YYDKDF come from the germline V gene (reference sequence). The CDR3 loop spans 15 amino acids. Trimming left V 5 bases short and J 1 base short, with 15 bases between. The chain's CDR3 is CATSGTGPSSYEQYF. For the CDR3, the DNA is TGTGCCACCAGCGGAACCGGGCCTTCATCCTACGAGCAGTACTTC.

Ten or more counts support this clonotype. The gene calls are TRBV3-1 and TRBJ2-4; 8 bases agree with TRBD1. Losses at the gene ends were 7 bases for V and 6 bases for J; bases not matched to a gene: 5. The CDR3 contains 13 residues. CDR1 and CDR2 (germline): LGHDT, YNNKEL (reference sequence). The CDR3 sequence is CASTPGQGNIQYF. DNA for the CDR3: TGTGCCAGCACCCCCGGACAGGGAAACATTCAGTACTTC.

This clonotype was picked up many times. The J gene is TRBJ1-1, the V gene TRBV12-3 or TRBV12-4; possibly TRBD1 for D (6 bases). The CDR3 totals 13 residues. The germline V and J ends were trimmed by 6 bases and 7 bases, with 15 bases remaining between them. The CDR3 bases are TGTGCCAGCAGCTCTTGGGGGGGCCGTGAAGCTTTCTTT. Translated: CASSSWGGREAFF.

This clonotype was seen ten or more times. The CDR3 is CSGELDTEAFF. The CDR3 bases are TGCAGTGGAGAGCTAGACACTGAAGCTTTCTTT. The chain recombines TRBV20-1 with TRBJ1-1, with D hard to call. The V end was cut by 7 bases, the J end by 3 bases, with 9 bases between. The CDR3 consists of 11 residues. Germline V gene lookup returns CDR1 DFQATT and CDR2 SNEGSKA (reference sequence).

The table lists this clonotype with many counts. This chain joins TRBV11-2 and TRBJ2-7; 14 nucleotides line up with TRBD2. V shed 5 bases, J shed 7 bases, and the junction held 7 bases outside the gene matches. From germline, CDR1 is SGHAT and CDR2 FQNNGV. This CDR3 is 15 amino acids long. This CDR3 reads CASSATSGRVGEQYF. CDR3 nucleotide sequence: TGTGCCAGCAGCGCGACTAGCGGGAGGGTTGGGGAGCAGTACTTC.

Concerning this clonotype: A much larger clone is a single base away; this may be a read error. The CDR3 does not close with the conserved phenylalanine or tryptophan, likely indicating a read error. The V gene is TRBV7-2, the J gene TRBJ2-2, with D unclear. The CDR3 covers 13 residues. Germline loops: CDR1 SGHTA, CDR2 FQGNSA. V gave up 5 bases and J gave up 5 bases, with 9 bases separating them. The CDR3: CASSPGRTGELFL. The CDR3 region has the DNA TGTGCCAGCAGCCCAGGCCGGACCGGGGAGCTGTTTTTG.

In its sample, this clonotype was seen many times. J is TRBJ1-5 and V is TRBV12-3 or TRBV12-4; D uncertain. Trimming cost V 3 bases and J 6 bases, with 12 bases left between them. This CDR3 is built from 14 residues. CDR3: CASSLGRLVQPQHF. For the CDR3, the DNA is TGTGCCAGCAGTTTGGGCAGACTAGTTCAGCCCCAGCATTTT.

The chain links TRBV5-8 to TRBJ2-2, with no clear D. Trimming took 5 bases from V and 6 from J, leaving 8 bases between them. CDR1 is SGHTS, CDR2 YDEGEE, per germline. There are 12 residues in the CDR3. The CDR3 sequence is CASSAFAGELFF. CDR3 DNA: TGTGCCAGCAGTGCGTTTGCCGGGGAGCTGTTTTTT. Full variable domain (remainder filled in from reference TRBV5-8 and TRBJ2-2): EAGVTQSPTHLIKTRGQQATLRCSPISGHTSVYWYQQALGLGLQFLLWYDEGEERNRGNFPPRFSGRQFPNYSSELNVNALELEDSALYLCASSAFAGELFFGEGSRLTVL.

The sample holds many counts of this clonotype. Sequence at one end of the junction differs from germline and may be a read error. This rearrangement joins TRBV12-3 or TRBV12-4 to TRBJ1-5, with no clear D. The CDR3 contains 15 residues. The CDR3 sequence: CASTLEGAGNQPQHF. The CDR3 DNA reads as TGTGCCAGCACTTTAGAGGGCGCGGGCAATCAGCCCCAGCATTTT.

This clonotype was detected ten times or more. This rearrangement joins TRBV7-8 to TRBJ2-3; 7 nucleotides agree with TRBD2. The junction had 17 bases not matched to a gene; V was cut back by 1 base and J by 4 bases. Germline loops: CDR1 SGHVS, CDR2 FQNEAQ. This CDR3 region has 19 residues. CDR3 amino acids: CASSLGSWGRALSADTQYF. CDR3 bases: TGTGCCAGCAGCTTAGGATCATGGGGGAGGGCCTTGTCTGCAGATACGCAGTATTTT.

This clonotype was counted many times. The genes are TRBV5-6 and TRBJ2-1, with 9 bases identical to TRBD1. The germline CDR1 and CDR2 sequences are SGHDT and YYEEEE. V gave up 5 bases and J gave up 6 bases; unmatched junction bases: 9. The CDR3 contains 15 residues. CDR3 sequence: CASSLPGQGFNEQFF. DNA for the CDR3: TGTGCCAGCAGTCTCCCGGGACAGGGCTTCAATGAGCAGTTCTTC.

The CDR3 spells CASSYYDSNQPQHF. Written as DNA, the CDR3 is TGTGCCAGCAGTTACTATGATAGCAATCAGCCCCAGCATTTT. This chain uses TRBV6-2 or TRBV6-3 with TRBJ1-5; D is unresolved. This CDR3 is built from 14 residues. CDR1 is MNHEY, CDR2 SVGEGT, per germline. V lost 1 base and J lost 0, with 4 bases in between.

This clonotype has ten or more counts. V usage is TRBV12-5 and J usage is TRBJ2-7, with 11 bases aligning to TRBD2. Trimming removed 1 base from V and 4 bases from J; junction bases left unmatched: 3. This CDR3 is 15 amino acids long. The germline V gene has CDR1 LGHNT and CDR2 FRNRAP. The chain's CDR3 is CASGLGLAGFYEQYF. DNA for the CDR3: TGTGCTAGTGGTTTGGGACTAGCGGGATTTTACGAGCAGTACTTC. The full variable domain, completed using reference TRBV12-5 and TRBJ2-7, is DARVTQTPRHKVTEMGQEVTMRCQPILGHNTVFWYRQTMMQGLELLAYFRNRAPLDDSGMPKDRFSAEMPDATLATLKIQPSEPRDSAVYFCASGLGLAGFYEQYFGPGTRLTVT.

A remark on this clonotype: One end of the junction is discordant with germline, which a read error may explain. This chain joins TRBV5-1 and TRBJ2-1, with 9 positions matching TRBD2. CDR1 is SGHRS and CDR2 is YFSETQ in the germline V gene. The CDR3 consists of 15 residues. The CDR3 DNA sequence: TGCGCCGGCAGCTTAGCGGGAGCCACCTACAATGAGCAGTTCTTC. It is translated as CAGSLAGATYNEQFF.

This clonotype has at least ten counts. V usage is TRBV28 and J usage is TRBJ2-5, with D hard to call. The CDR3 is 12 residues long. Looked up from germline, CDR1 is MDHEN and CDR2 is SYDVKM. The V and J ends lost 5 bases and 7 bases respectively, with 11 bases between them. Written as DNA, the CDR3 is TGTGCCAGCAGTCTATCTAGGGCGACCCAGTACTTC. Protein: CASSLSRATQYF.

This clonotype appeared many times. The J gene is TRBJ2-1, the V gene TRBV20-1; D call uncertain. Germline assignment: CDR1 DFQATT and CDR2 SNEGSKA (reference sequence). V lost 2 bases, J lost 7 bases, and 12 bases lay in between. This CDR3 has 13 residues. The CDR3: CSARKASINEQFF. The CDR3 bases are TGCAGTGCTAGAAAGGCTAGTATAAATGAGCAGTTCTTC.

Worth noting for this clonotype: This may arise from a read error, as a much more abundant clone is one base away. This sequence joins TRBV2 and TRBJ2-1; TRBD2 matches 8 bases. Germline loops: CDR1 SNHLY, CDR2 FYNNEI. V lost 7 bases, J lost 7 bases, and 3 bases stayed unmatched. This CDR3 region has 12 residues. CDR3 residues: CASMGGGNEQFF. CDR3 nucleotide sequence: TGTGCCAGCATGGGCGGGGGGAATGAGCAGTTCTTC.

There are many counts of this clonotype. This chain joins TRBV27 and TRBJ2-7; D uncertain. Per the germline V gene, CDR1 is MNHEY and CDR2 is SMNVEV (reference sequence). Deletions cut 1 base from V and 7 bases from J, with 11 bases between. The CDR3 totals 13 residues. CDR3 in amino acids: CASSLWAQREQYF. CDR3 coding DNA: TGTGCCAGCAGTTTATGGGCTCAGAGGGAGCAGTACTTC.

This clonotype was seen only a few times. The CDR3 here is CASSFDRTADTQYF. CDR3 nucleotide sequence: TGTGCCAGCAGCTTCGACAGGACTGCAGATACGCAGTATTTT. The V gene is TRBV5-6, the J gene TRBJ2-3, with a weak D call TRBD1 (6 bases). CDR3 length: 14 residues. Trimming left V 2 bases short and J 4 bases short, with 11 bases between. CDR1 and CDR2 (germline): SGHDT, YYEEEE. Complete variable domain (other parts from reference TRBV5-6 and TRBJ2-3): DAGVTQSPTHLIKTRGQQVTLRCSPKSGHDTVSWYQQALGQGPQFIFQYYEEEERQRGNFPDRFSGHQFPNYSSELNVNALLLGDSALYLCASSFDRTADTQYFGPGTRLTVL.

The V and J genes are TRBV6-5 and TRBJ1-3; D remains unclear. CDR3 size: 14 residues. Germline lookup yields CDR1 MNHEY and CDR2 SVGAGI. V lost 0 bases, J lost 0 bases, and 3 bases lay in between. The CDR3 reads CASSYSLSGNTIYF. The CDR3 DNA reads TGTGCCAGCAGTTACTCCCTCTCTGGAAACACCATATATTTT.

This clonotype was observed many times. The CDR3 protein is CATSVGYNEQFF. The CDR3 DNA is TGTGCCACCAGTGTGGGTTACAATGAGCAGTTCTTC. The chain employs TRBV24-1 and TRBJ2-1; no clear D. The V end lost 5 bases, the J end lost 4 bases, and 5 bases lay between the germline ends. CDR1 and CDR2 from the germline V gene are KGHDR and SFDVKD. The CDR3 extends over 12 amino acids.

The chain carries TRBV20-1 and TRBJ2-2; maybe TRBD1 (5 bases). Germline assignment: CDR1 DFQATT and CDR2 SNEGSKA (reference sequence). Trimming cost V 0 bases and J 0 bases, with 8 bases left between them. The CDR3 contains 15 residues. This CDR3 is CSARDRVANTGELFF. In DNA, the CDR3 is TGCAGTGCTAGAGACAGGGTTGCGAACACCGGGGAGCTGTTTTTT.

There are many counts of this clonotype. This chain joins TRBV5-6 and TRBJ2-3, with D perhaps matching TRBD1 (6 bases). This CDR3 has 15 amino acids. V shed 2 bases and J shed 3 bases, with 13 bases lying between them. Germline loops: CDR1 SGHDT, CDR2 YYEEEE. This CDR3 reads CASSFGLTGTDTQYF. The CDR3 DNA is TGTGCCAGCAGCTTTGGGCTTACAGGGACAGATACGCAGTATTTT. Using reference TRBV5-6 and TRBJ2-3 for the parts outside the CDR3, the full variable domain is DAGVTQSPTHLIKTRGQQVTLRCSPKSGHDTVSWYQQALGQGPQFIFQYYEEEERQRGNFPDRFSGHQFPNYSSELNVNALLLGDSALYLCASSFGLTGTDTQYFGPGTRLTVL.

This clonotype has more than one count but fewer than ten. The gene calls are TRBV27 and TRBJ2-2; TRBD1 aligns across 10 bases. The germline V gene has CDR1 MNHEY and CDR2 SMNVEV (reference sequence). With 6 bases clipped from V and 4 bases from J, the junction kept 2 bases outside the gene matches. CDR3 length equals 14 residues. The CDR3 region is CASRGQGPTGELFF. The CDR3 nucleotides are TGTGCCAGCAGGGGACAGGGGCCCACCGGGGAGCTGTTTTTT.

This clonotype has a handful of counts. This chain links TRBV6-1 with TRBJ1-6, with 7 nucleotides matching TRBD1. Germline CDR1 MNHNS, CDR2 SASEGT. The V and J ends lost 6 bases and 5 bases, in that order; junction bases with no gene match: 7. This CDR3 region has 15 residues. This CDR3 is CASREDRTNNSPLHF. The CDR3 DNA follows: TGTGCCAGCAGGGAGGACAGGACCAATAATTCACCCCTCCACTTT.

The table lists this clonotype with many counts. The J gene is TRBJ2-7, the V gene TRBV2; D is unclear. V dropped 5 bases and J dropped 6 bases, with 8 bases sitting between them. The CDR3 consists of 11 residues. The germline V gene has CDR1 SNHLY and CDR2 FYNNEI. The CDR3 DNA reads TGTGCCAGCAGTCCTTACAGCGAGCAGTACTTC. Translation gives CASSPYSEQYF.

In this sample, this clonotype turned up a few times. This rearrangement joins TRBV2 to TRBJ2-4, with TRBD1 as a possible D gene (5 bases). V lost 6 bases to trimming and J lost 2 bases, with 8 bases between them. CDR1 and CDR2 from the germline V gene are SNHLY and FYNNEI. This CDR3 comprises 13 residues. For the CDR3, the DNA is TGTGCCAGCAGAGGGGATTCCAAAAACATTCAGTACTTC. Its translation is CASRGDSKNIQYF.

At least ten counts were recorded for this clonotype. V gene TRBV5-1 combines with J gene TRBJ2-7, with 10 bases identical to TRBD1. Germline CDR1 reads SGHRS; CDR2 reads YFSETQ. The CDR3 contains 14 residues. Losses at the gene ends were 1 base for V and 5 bases for J; bases not matched to a gene: 3. CDR3 in amino acids: CASSLKTGGHEQYF. The CDR3 DNA reads TGCGCCAGCAGCTTGAAGACAGGGGGCCACGAGCAGTACTTC.

Here the CDR3 DNA reads TGTGCCAGCAGTCTACGGACTAGCGGGGCCTGGGACGGGGAGCTGTTTTTT. This translates into CASSLRTSGAWDGELFF. This rearrangement joins TRBV6-1 to TRBJ2-2, with TRBD2 identical over 12 bases. The CDR3 runs 17 residues. CDR1 and CDR2 from the germline V gene are MNHNS and SASEGT. Trimming took 5 bases from V and 7 from J; bases not matched to a gene: 11.

With regard to this clonotype: A far more abundant clone sits one base away, making this likely a read error. This chain connects TRBV5-1 to TRBJ2-5; 7 positions agree with TRBD2. The better agreement between TRBJ2-1 and the DNA end casts doubt on the J call. The CDR3 covers 15 residues. Germline V gives CDR1 SGHRS, CDR2 YFSETQ. This CDR3 is CASMRELDPGREQFF. CDR3 bases: TGCGCCAGCATGCGGGAGTTAGACCCGGGGCGTGAGCAGTTCTTC.

This chain joins TRBV20-1 and TRBJ2-3; 9 bases align to TRBD2. Matching the DNA end better, TRBJ2-1 makes the J call doubtful. This CDR3 has 12 amino acids. CDR1 and CDR2 (germline): DFQATT, SNEGSKA (reference sequence). Here the CDR3 DNA reads TGCAGTGCTATGACTAGCGGCAATGAGCAGTTCTTC. Translating it yields CSAMTSGNEQFF.

CDR3 protein: CASSITLWRQGGNQPQHF. The DNA for the CDR3 is TGTGCCAGTAGTATCACTCTATGGAGACAGGGCGGGAATCAGCCCCAGCATTTT. The gene calls are TRBV19 and TRBJ1-5, with 7 bases fitting TRBD1. V shed 3 bases, J shed 4 bases, and the junction held 15 bases outside the gene matches. The V gene's germline CDR1 is LNHDA and CDR2 SQIVND (reference sequence). The CDR3 totals 18 residues. The complete variable domain, with remaining parts taken from reference TRBV19 and TRBJ1-5, reads DGGITQSPKYLFRKEGQNVTLSCEQNLNHDAMYWYRQDPGQGLRLIYYSQIVNDFQKGDIAEGYSVSREKKESFPLTVTSAQKNPTAFYLCASSITLWRQGGNQPQHFGDGTRLSIL.